This T cell receptor beta chain was identified in a study of T cells after yellow fever vaccination. Study-level information: The fractions with low cell numbers were processed using SMART-Seq v4 Ultra Low Input.

Study-level points and caveats: Abundant clonotypes (contaminants from the bulk population) could be present in FACS-sorted repertoires. Subsequent booster samples again held most clones from primary vaccination (more than 95% CD4, 85% to 90% CD8).

A note on this clonotype: Its antigen is not identified.

From the 5' RACE reads, TCRdb called clonotypes with MiXCR, one entry per CDR3 protein. The sample yields a few hundred thousand distinct CDR3 sequences, approximately 5.2% seen once. Looked up from germline, CDR1 is SGHRS and CDR2 is YFSETQ. Trimming stripped 0 bases from V and 5 bases from J, with 14 bases between. The CDR3 length is 15 residues. The receptor's source is a man between 18 and 35 years old who received the YFV17D yellow fever vaccine. The sample in question was CD4+ T cells sorted from PBMCs, obtained on the day of the yellow fever booster vaccination. The chain employs TRBV5-1 and TRBJ1-2; D is perhaps TRBD1 (6 bases). The DNA for the CDR3 is TGCGCCAGCAGCTTGGGACAGGCCTCACAATATGGCTACACCTTC. Translation gives CASSLGQASQYGYTF.